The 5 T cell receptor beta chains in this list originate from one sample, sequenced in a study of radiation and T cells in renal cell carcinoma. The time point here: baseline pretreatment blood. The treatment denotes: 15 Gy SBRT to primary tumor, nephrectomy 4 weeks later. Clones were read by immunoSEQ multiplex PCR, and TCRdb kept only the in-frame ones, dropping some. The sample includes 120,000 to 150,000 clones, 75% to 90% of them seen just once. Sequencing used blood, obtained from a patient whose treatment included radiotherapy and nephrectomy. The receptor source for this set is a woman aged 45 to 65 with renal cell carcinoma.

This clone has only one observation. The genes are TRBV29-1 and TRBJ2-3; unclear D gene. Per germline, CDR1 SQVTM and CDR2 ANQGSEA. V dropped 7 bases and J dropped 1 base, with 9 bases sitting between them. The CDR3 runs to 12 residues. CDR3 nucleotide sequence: TGCAGCGCCTGGATGGGCACAGATACGCAGTATTTT. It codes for CSAWMGTDTQYF.

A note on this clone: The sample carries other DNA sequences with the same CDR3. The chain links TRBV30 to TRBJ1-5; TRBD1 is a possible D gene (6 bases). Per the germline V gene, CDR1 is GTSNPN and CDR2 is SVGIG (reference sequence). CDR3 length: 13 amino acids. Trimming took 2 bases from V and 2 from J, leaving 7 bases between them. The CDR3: CAWSPGGNQPQHF. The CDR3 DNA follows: TGTGCCTGGAGTCCAGGGGGCAATCAGCCCCAGCATTTT.

Here the CDR3 DNA reads TGTGCCAGCAGCGCCCGGGACGCTGGAAACACCATATATTTT. Protein: CASSARDAGNTIYF. The chain combines TRBV7-2 with TRBJ1-3; D might be TRBD1 (5 bases). The ends were cut back, 5 bases at V and 2 bases at J, with 10 bases in the middle. Germline V gene data show CDR1 as SGHTA and CDR2 as FQGNSA. This CDR3 is 14 amino acids long.

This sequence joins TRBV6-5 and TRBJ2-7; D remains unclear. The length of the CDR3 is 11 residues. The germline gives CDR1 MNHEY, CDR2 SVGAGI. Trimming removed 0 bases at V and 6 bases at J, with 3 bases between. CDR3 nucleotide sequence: TGTGCCAGCAGTTACTCGACCGAGCAGTACTTC. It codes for CASSYSTEQYF.

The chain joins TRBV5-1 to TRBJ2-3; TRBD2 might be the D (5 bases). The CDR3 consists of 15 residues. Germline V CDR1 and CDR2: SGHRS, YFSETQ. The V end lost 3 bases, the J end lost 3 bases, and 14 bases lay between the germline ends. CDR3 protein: CASSWSGRGTDTQYF. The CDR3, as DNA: TGCGCCAGCAGCTGGTCCGGACGGGGTACAGATACGCAGTATTTT.